This is a list of T cell receptor beta chains from one sample in a study of T cell responses to AZD1222 COVID-19 vaccine. The assay was immunoSEQ multiplex PCR, and TCRdb's table has in-frame clones only and misses some. The repertoire holds under 140,000 clones, with 85% to 95% as singletons. The input for sequencing was peripheral blood, taken on day 0 of AZD1222 vaccination. Receptors originate from an adult in good health. Both conserved end residues are part of each CDR3. A D gene is named only where the DNA matches it firmly. Expanded clones get a size class; other rows say once, few or many, or leave the size out.

. TRBJ1-4 . TRBV4-1 TGCGCCAGCAGCCAAGTACCATCCGCCGTTTCTAATGAAAAACTGTTTTTT CASSQVPSAVSNEKLFF
. TRBJ1-2 . TRBV19 TGTGCCAGTAAACCCTTCGACACAAGCTATGGCTACACCTTC CASKPFDTSYGYTF
. TRBJ2-5 . TRBV30 TGTGCCTGGACCTCCCTGGACAGATATCAAGAGACCCAGTACTTC CAWTSLDRYQETQYF
. TRBJ1-5 few TRBV6-1 TGTGCCAGCAGTGAAAATGATAATAGCAATCAGCCCCAGCATTTT CASSENDNSNQPQHF
. TRBJ1-6 once TRBV6-4 TGTGCCAGCAGTGAATTCGGGGGCTATAATTCACCCCTCCACTTT CASSEFGGYNSPLHF
. TRBJ2-7 . TRBV15 TGTGCCACCAGCAGAGATTTGAGCGGCGGAGGGACGTACTACGAGCAGTACTTC CATSRDLSGGGTYYEQYF
. TRBJ1-2 . TRBV29-1 TGCAGCGTTGTACAGGGCCGTGGCTATGGCTACACCTTC CSVVQGRGYGYTF
TRBD2 TRBJ2-7 . TRBV7-9 TGTGCCAGCAGCTCCCGACGAGCGGGGGGTCCCAGCTCCTACGAGCAGTACTTC CASSSRRAGGPSSYEQYF
TRBD1 TRBJ1-1 . TRBV10-3 TGTGCCATCAGGGGACAGGGAGTTAGCACTGAAGCTTTCTTT CAIRGQGVSTEAFF
TRBD1 TRBJ2-3 . TRBV15 TGTGCCACCAGCCGAGGATGGGGGACAGGGGGCACAGATACGCAGTATTTT CATSRGWGTGGTDTQYF
TRBD2 TRBJ2-3 . TRBV6-1 TGTGCCAGCAGTGAAAAAGCGGGGGCCAGGCGGGGCACAGATACGCAGTATTTT CASSEKAGARRGTDTQYF
. TRBJ1-1 . TRBV3-1/TRBV3-2 TGTGCCAGCAGCCAAGATTTCGGGGGCAACACTGAAGCTTTCTTT CASSQDFGGNTEAFF
. TRBJ1-1 . TRBV9 TGTGCCAGCAGCGTAATGATGAACACTGAAGCTTTCTTT CASSVMMNTEAFF
. TRBJ1-5 few TRBV3-1/TRBV3-2 TGTGCCAGCAGCCAAGGGCACCTTAGCAATCAGCCCCAGCATTTT CASSQGHLSNQPQHF
. TRBJ1-2 . TRBV12-3/TRBV12-4 TGTGCCAGCAGTTTATGGTCCAGCTATGGCTACACCTTC CASSLWSSYGYTF
. TRBJ1-5 medium-sized TRBV6-5 TGTGCCAGCATCGAAGGGTATAGCAATCAGCCCCAGCATTTT CASIEGYSNQPQHF
TRBD1 TRBJ1-1 . TRBV29-1 TGCAGCGTCGCCGCGACAGGGGGAACCGAAGAATTCTTT CSVAATGGTEEFF
. TRBJ2-7 . TRBV2 TGTGCCAGCAGGGGGGGACAGAGCTCCTACGAGCAGTACTTC CASRGGQSSYEQYF
. TRBJ2-3 . TRBV27 TGTGCCAGCGGGGTGGGGCTGGGCACAGATACGCAGTATTTT CASGVGLGTDTQYF
. TRBJ2-1 . TRBV3-1/TRBV3-2 TGTGCCAGCAGCCGGGCAGGCGGATACAATGAGCAGTTCTTC CASSRAGGYNEQFF
TRBD1 TRBJ2-7 . TRBV27 TGTGCCAGCAGGGAGGGACAGGGGGGAATCGAGCAGTACTTC CASREGQGGIEQYF
. TRBJ2-7 . TRBV28 TGTGCCAGCACTCTGGCTAAGAGTTACGAGCAGTACTTC CASTLAKSYEQYF
TRBD1 TRBJ1-1 . TRBV27 TGTGCCAGCAGCACAGGGGGCAGCTACACTGAAGCTTTCTTT CASSTGGSYTEAFF
. TRBJ2-7 . TRBV6-5 TGTGCCAGCAGTTATACAGGCCGCTCCTACGAGCAGTACTTC CASSYTGRSYEQYF
TRBD1 TRBJ1-2 few TRBV18 TGTGCCAGCTCACCTACAGGGGCCAATGGCTACACCTTC CASSPTGANGYTF
. TRBJ1-6 once TRBV6-5 TGTGCCACCCATGAGAGCTCCTATAATTCACCCCTCCACTTT CATHESSYNSPLHF
TRBD1 TRBJ1-6 . TRBV6-5 TGTGCCAGCAGAACAGGGGGCGATTCACCCCTCCACTTT CASRTGGDSPLHF
. TRBJ1-4 once TRBV7-9 TGTGCCAGCAGCTTAGGGGCCTATGAAAAACTGTTTTTT CASSLGAYEKLFF
TRBD1 TRBJ1-6 . TRBV6-5 TGTGCCAGCAGTTATAAGGGGGCGTTTAATTCACCCCTCCACTTT CASSYKGAFNSPLHF
TRBD1 TRBJ1-2 . TRBV3-1/TRBV3-2 TGTGCCAGCAGCCGCGGGACAGGGGACTATGGCTACACCTTC CASSRGTGDYGYTF
. TRBJ2-7 . TRBV11-3 TGTGCCAGCAGCTCCCGGGTGGGGAACCCCGAGCAGTACTTC CASSSRVGNPEQYF
. TRBJ1-2 . TRBV29-1 TGCAGCGTTACAGGGAACGGGGATGGCTACACCTTC CSVTGNGDGYTF
TRBD1 TRBJ1-2 . TRBV6-5 TGTGCCAGCAGTTACAGTGGTCAGGGGGCTGGATATGGCTACACCTTC CASSYSGQGAGYGYTF
TRBD1 TRBJ2-5 . TRBV11-2 TGTGCCAGCAGCGGACGGACAGGGGGCTTAGGGGAGACCCAGTACTTC CASSGRTGGLGETQYF
. TRBJ1-4 . TRBV6-5 TGTGCCAGCAGTACCTCGGACAGTTTCGAAAAACTGTTTTTT CASSTSDSFEKLFF
TRBD1 TRBJ1-4 . TRBV5-1 TGCGCCAGCAGGGCTGGGACAGGGAATGAAAAACTGTTTTTT CASRAGTGNEKLFF
. TRBJ2-3 . TRBV7-9 TGTGCCAGCAGCTTAAGCCTGGGGGTACAGTATTTT CASSLSLGVQYF
TRBD1 TRBJ1-5 . TRBV7-6 TGTGCCAGCAGCTTAGAAGCAGGGGGTAGTCAGCCCCAGCATTTT CASSLEAGGSQPQHF
TRBD2 TRBJ2-1 . TRBV14 TGTGCCAGCAGCCCAGCGGGGAGCTCCTACAATGAGCAGTTCTTC CASSPAGSSYNEQFF
. TRBJ1-3 . TRBV28 TGTGCCAGCAGTTCCGCGGCCTCTGGAAACACCATATATTTT CASSSAASGNTIYF
. TRBJ1-5 . TRBV28 TGTGCCAGCAGTTTGGCAGGGGCCTATAGCAATCAGCCCCAGCATTTT CASSLAGAYSNQPQHF
. TRBJ1-1 . TRBV2 TGTGCCAGCAGTGAAAGAGTGATTTACACTGAAGCTTTCTTT CASSERVIYTEAFF
. TRBJ2-3 . TRBV27 TGTGCCAGCCAGAGACTGACTAGCACAGATACGCAGTATTTT CASQRLTSTDTQYF
. TRBJ1-1 . TRBV5-1 TGCGCCAGCAGCTTGTTTGCTGAAGCTTTCTTT CASSLFAEAFF
. TRBJ1-5 . TRBV6-1 TGTGCCAGCAGTGAGGGTTTGGGGGTGGGGCAGCCCCAGCATTTT CASSEGLGVGQPQHF
TRBD1 TRBJ2-7 . TRBV28 TGTGCCAGCAGAATGACCGGGACAGGGTCCTACGAGCAGTACTTC CASRMTGTGSYEQYF
. TRBJ2-7 . TRBV6-6 TGTGCCAGCAGTTACTCCCCCAGAACGGACGACGAGCAGTACTTC CASSYSPRTDDEQYF
. TRBJ2-7 . TRBV3-1/TRBV3-2 TGTGCCAGCAGCCACCTTTCCTACGAGCAGTACTTC CASSHLSYEQYF
. TRBJ2-7 . TRBV5-1 TGCGCCAGCAGGGGGGGGGCCTCCTACGAGCAGTACTTC CASRGGASYEQYF
TRBD1 TRBJ2-2 . TRBV5-6 TGTGCCAGCAGCTTACGGAGGACAGGGCGAACCGGGGAGCTGTTTTTT CASSLRRTGRTGELFF
. TRBJ1-5 . TRBV30 TGTGCCTGGAGTGGGGATCAACTTTACCAGCCCCAGCATTTT CAWSGDQLYQPQHF
. TRBJ2-7 . TRBV11-3 TGTGCCAGCAGCTTAGACATCGGAGACGAGCAGTACTTC CASSLDIGDEQYF
TRBD1 TRBJ1-1 many TRBV4-2 TGTGCCAGCAGCCAAAGGTCAGGGGGCGAGGTCACTGAAGCTTTCTTT CASSQRSGGEVTEAFF
. TRBJ1-5 . TRBV28 TGTGCCAGCAGTTTGGGGGCCGTTAGCAATCAGCCCCAGCATTTT CASSLGAVSNQPQHF